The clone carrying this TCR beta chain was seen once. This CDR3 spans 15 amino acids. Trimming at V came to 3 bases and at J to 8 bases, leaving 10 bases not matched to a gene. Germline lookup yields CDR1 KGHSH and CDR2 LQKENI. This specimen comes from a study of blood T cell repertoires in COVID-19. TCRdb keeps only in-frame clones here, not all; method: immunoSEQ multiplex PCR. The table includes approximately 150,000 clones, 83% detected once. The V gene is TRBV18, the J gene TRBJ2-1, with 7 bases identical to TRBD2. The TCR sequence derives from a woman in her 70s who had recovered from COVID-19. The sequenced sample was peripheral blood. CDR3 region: CASSPEGSSGYEQFF. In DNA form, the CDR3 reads TGTGCCAGCTCACCGGAGGGGTCTAGCGGTTATGAGCAGTTCTTC.